The clone carrying this TCR beta chain was seen once. Original processing methods: Estimation of nucleated cell counts was performed using reference gene primer amplification. Some clones are missing from TCRdb's copy, which holds only in-frame ones; the method was immunoSEQ multiplex PCR. D and trimming come from the DNA, and the V and J calls and clone size come from that table. Of approximately 150,000 clones listed, just under 90% were seen once; the top ten hold under 9%. The CDR3 runs 12 residues. Germline lookup yields CDR1 MDHEN and CDR2 SYDVKM. The V end was cut by 6 bases, the J end by 5 bases, with 10 bases between. These data come from a study of blood T cell repertoires in COVID-19. Study in general: Collection of acute and convalescent COVID-19 samples took place in the United States, Italy and Spain. T cells, B-cell-depleted T cells, or PBMCs provided the cDNA or gDNA that served as material.

The gene calls are TRBV28 and TRBJ1-2; TRBD1 might be the D (5 bases). Sample: peripheral blood. The TCR originated in a woman aged 50 to 60 with active or convalescent COVID-19. This chain's CDR3 is CASSPDRYGYTF. The CDR3 bases are TGTGCCAGCAGCCCTGACAGATATGGCTACACCTTC.